A selection of T cell receptor beta chains follows, all from one sample in a study of T cells in localized non-small cell lung cancer. Measured with immunoSEQ multiplex PCR; TCRdb has only the in-frame clones, and not every one. Among over 50,000 clones listed, approximately 88% were seen once. The source material was peripheral blood mononuclear cells, sampled before any cancer treatment. These receptors all come from a man aged 40 to 70 with stage III lung adenocarcinoma. The CDR3 runs from the conserved cysteine through the conserved F or W. Fields, in order: V gene, CDR3 protein.

>TRBV9
CASSSGTSGTSSYNEQFF
>TRBV7-2
CASSLARGYSGANVLTF
>TRBV7-9
CASSLAETSGSSETQYF
>TRBV19
CASSITRTSYEQYF
>TRBV9
CASSPRDRRDEQYF
>TRBV11-2
CASTGSGANVLTF
>TRBV27
CASGGTKGLNEKLFF
>TRBV27
CASQTGVLTDTQYF
>TRBV6-5
CASSYTDRLGAEAFF
>TRBV7-3
CASSLAENTEAFF
>TRBV12-2
CASRLSGGNNEQFF
>TRBV10-2
CASSVQNNEQFF
>TRBV18
CASSPPSTQSGLFF
>TRBV2
CASPGEGGTDTQYF
>TRBV27
CASTKDRSNYGYTF
>TRBV19
CASSLGAQGAGAFF
>TRBV5-6
CASSLANRGQGEKLFF
>TRBV2
CASRGTGSETQYF
>TRBV19
CASSIGTSGGGYTDTQYF
>TRBV13
CASSSPRTGGEAEAFF
>TRBV11-3
CASSPHGDDTEAFF
>TRBV5-6
CASSFLGHAIGKNIQYF
>TRBV23-1
CASTSRVPPGQFF
>TRBV14
CASSQDRPLRSGANVLTF
>TRBV10-3
CAIRNQETQYF
>TRBV27
CASSRGEYSNQPQHF
>TRBV7-9
CASSLDGIHPKDGSYTF
>TRBV5-1
CASSLEAGGDTQYF
>TRBV5-1
CASSQWRDRSSPLHF
>TRBV7-2
CASSSYGETQYF
>TRBV14
CASSPAGAAGNTIYF
>TRBV10-3
CASGPAGGPETGELFF
>TRBV27
CASSLLGAHEQYF
>TRBV29-1
CSVDMTGSSYEQYF
>TRBV11-2
CASSFQGAGYNEQFF
>TRBV6-1
CASSFGTVGVETQYF
>TRBV11-3
CASSQGLAGPDTQYF
>TRBV9
CASSPVAGPYSYNEQFF
>TRBV10-2
CASSVEGAWTEAFF
>TRBV2
CATTGTAKTTYEQYF